This T cell receptor beta chain is drawn from a study of T cell responses to AZD1222 COVID-19 vaccine (dated by TCRdb to the early 2020s). In terms of the full investigation: A total of 233 trial participants underwent TCR sequencing, of whom some 210 received two doses of AZD1222 and some 25 received two doses of the MenACWY control vaccine. Trial participants were enrolled by age into subgroups of 18-55, 56-69 and 70-plus years, and 148, 28 and 57 TCR-sequenced participants, respectively, were included in these subgroups. The study at large found these results: Conclusions about previously exposed vaccinees are limited because only 5 or 6 AZD1222 recipients were SARS-CoV-2 seropositive at baseline. Epitopes outside the regions mutated in the B.1.351 and B.1.1.7 variants were reportedly recognized by nearly half of the unique spike-specific TCRs. After two AZD1222 doses, spike-specific TCR breadth and depth were significantly higher than at day 0 and than in MenACWY recipients. The 56-69-year group was small, and its depth increase did not reach significance, likely because of low power. Most participants were white British and females outnumbered males, and the authors suggested that clonal diversity may have been underestimated. The vaccine-associated CD4 TCRs covered the entire spike protein, and the dominant responses fell in regions 160-218 and 743-854. Because no day 14 peak-response samples were available, repertoires were characterized only after the peak T cell response.

Regarding this clone: This clone's antigen is unknown. No base quality values were provided; no much bigger clone lies one nucleotide off.

The CDR3 regions of human TCRbeta chains were subjected to immunosequencing. Under the source paper's analysis protocol: TCRs in the repertoires were compared against a reference library of SARS-CoV-2-specific TCRs that had been generated with the MIRA antigen-specificity platform. Breadth was defined as the fraction of unique TCRs that were SARS-CoV-2-associated. Depth was defined as the fraction of total T cells that were SARS-CoV-2-associated. Each spike-specific TCR was assigned to its reactive spike region and to a CD4 or CD8 class using the MIRA data. Log10-transformed breadth and depth values were compared by one-way ANOVA with Sidak's multiple comparisons tests. Sourced from immuneACCESS, this table was stored by TCRdb with only in-frame sequences that have V and J called. A share of the clones is absent; for the studies checked, an unresolved V gene accounts for under half, and the remainder has no known explanation. Clonal size and the V and J genes are those of that table, whereas D and trimming came from the DNA. The sample table records 80,000 to 95,000 clones; roughly 91% of these occur just once. Roughly 2.8% of the sample belongs to the ten largest clones.

From a lookup of the germline V gene, CDR1 and CDR2 are SGHAT and FQNNGV. From the cysteine up to the phenylalanine, the CDR3 has a length of 14 residues. Just CDR3 DNA is preserved here, 42 bases in frame from base 1. Cut back by 5 bases and 1 base, the V and J ends lie 9 bases apart. In light of the paper, this sample's time point label describes: baseline before first vaccination. In light of the paper, this sample's treatment or condition label describes: meningococcal conjugate vaccine given as trial control. Vaccinee samples came from UK trials COV001 and COV002, including a single-blind randomized controlled phase 2/3 trial of AZD1222 (ChAdOx1 nCoV-19) in healthy adults. For TCRbeta chain sequencing, PBMC samples were collected from trial participants at day 0 and at day 28 after the second dose.

This clonotype was sampled from an adult in good health. The sequence joins TRBV11-2 to TRBJ1-3; the D gene assignment is ambiguous. The sequencing here drew on peripheral blood, taken on day 0 of MenACWY control vaccination. The encoded CDR3 is CASSRGVSGNTIYF. The sequence in DNA is TGTGCCAGCAGCCGAGGTGTTTCTGGAAACACCATATATTTT.